The 23 T cell receptor beta chains reported below all come from one sample, sequenced in a study of blood T cell repertoires in COVID-19. Measured with immunoSEQ multiplex PCR; TCRdb has only the in-frame clones, and not every one. This sample has some 130,000 clones, with more than 75% found just once. The sample taken for sequencing was peripheral blood. The receptors derive from a woman between 65 and 79 years old with COVID-19, enrolled during active disease.

The CDR3 loop reads CASNLGGREMNEQFF. The DNA of the CDR3 is TGTGCCAGCAACCTCGGGGGGCGGGAGATGAATGAGCAGTTCTTC. The V and J genes are TRBV9 and TRBJ2-1; D perhaps matches TRBD2 (7 bases). V dropped 6 bases and J dropped 7 bases, with 20 bases sitting between them. This CDR3 region has 15 residues. In germline, CDR1 is SGDLS, CDR2 YYNGEE.

The V call is TRBV7-3, the J call TRBJ2-1, with TRBD2 matching over 10 bases. Trimming removed 2 bases from V and 4 bases from J; junction bases left unmatched: 5. This CDR3 contains 16 residues. Germline loops: CDR1 SGHTA, CDR2 FQGTGA. This CDR3 is CASSLPGLAVYNEQFF. CDR3 nucleotide sequence: TGTGCCAGCAGCTTACCTGGACTAGCGGTTTACAATGAGCAGTTCTTC. The variable domain in full, completed from reference TRBV7-3 and TRBJ2-1, reads GAGVSQTPSNKVTEKGKYVELRCDPISGHTALYWYRQSLGQGPEFLIYFQGTGAADDSGLPNDRFFAVRPEGSVSTLKIQRTERGDSAVYLCASSLPGLAVYNEQFFGPGTRLTVL.

The gene calls are TRBV5-1 and TRBJ1-2, with 7 nucleotides matching TRBD1. The length of the CDR3 is 14 residues. The germline V gene encodes CDR1 SGHRS and CDR2 YFSETQ. V shed 6 bases and J 6 bases; nucleotides not matched to a gene: 11. CDR3 sequence: CASNAGGRGNGYTF. CDR3 sequence (DNA): TGCGCCAGCAACGCTGGTGGCAGGGGGAATGGCTACACCTTC.

The genes are TRBV4-2 and TRBJ1-2; TRBD1 matches at 9 bases. Germline assignment: CDR1 LGHNA and CDR2 YNFKEQ. The CDR3 is made up of 15 amino acids. V was clipped by 0 bases and J by 5 bases; unmatched bases: 4. The CDR3 sequence: CASSQETGGLYGYTF. CDR3 nucleotides: TGTGCCAGCAGCCAAGAAACAGGGGGCCTATATGGCTACACCTTC.

The gene calls are TRBV5-1 and TRBJ1-2; 7 bases agree with TRBD1. V shed 4 bases, J shed 4 bases, and the junction held 4 bases outside the gene matches. Germline CDR1 SGHRS, CDR2 YFSETQ. The length of the CDR3 is 13 residues. CDR3 nucleotides: TGCGCCAGCAGCACAGGGGTCGGCTATGGCTACACCTTC. Amino acids: CASSTGVGYGYTF. Together with reference TRBV5-1 and TRBJ1-2, the CDR3 gives the full variable domain: KAGVTQTPRYLIKTRGQQVTLSCSPISGHRSVSWYQQTPGQGLQFLFEYFSETQRNKGNFPGRFSGRQFSNSRSEMNVSTLELGDSALYLCASSTGVGYGYTFGSGTRLTVV.

The V call is TRBV19, the J call TRBJ1-5; D gene ambiguous. Germline CDR1 LNHDA, CDR2 SQIVND (reference sequence). This CDR3 spans 14 amino acids. V lost 6 bases, J lost 0 bases, and 9 bases lay in between. This CDR3 is CASRNGDSNQPQHF. In DNA form, the CDR3 reads TGTGCCAGTAGAAACGGGGATAGCAATCAGCCCCAGCATTTT.

This clone has a handful of counts. The genes are TRBV7-6 and TRBJ2-5; a weak D match, TRBD2 (6 bases). This CDR3 comprises 16 residues. The V end was cut by 5 bases, the J end by 0 bases, with 16 bases between. The germline gives CDR1 SGHVS, CDR2 FNYEAQ. The CDR3 here is CASSPGTGGYQETQYF. The CDR3 region has the DNA TGTGCCAGCAGCCCAGGTACTGGGGGGTACCAAGAGACCCAGTACTTC.

In its sample, this clone was seen once. This chain uses TRBV6-6 with TRBJ1-1; 7 nucleotides agree with TRBD1. Germline V gene sequence: CDR1 MNHNY, CDR2 SVGAGI (reference sequence). This CDR3 is 15 amino acids long. Trimming cost V 2 bases and J 4 bases; bases outside gene matches: 7. CDR3 region: CASSYGDQGGTEAFF. Here the CDR3 DNA reads TGTGCCAGCAGTTACGGGGACCAGGGGGGCACTGAAGCTTTCTTT.

This chain links TRBV5-1 with TRBJ1-2, with D maybe TRBD1 (6 bases). The CDR3 is 13 residues long. The ends were cut back, 2 bases at V and 6 bases at J, with 11 bases in the middle. Looked up from germline, CDR1 is SGHRS and CDR2 is YFSETQ. DNA of the CDR3: TGCGCCAGCAGCTTTGTAGAGGGGGATGGCTACACCTTC. Amino acid sequence: CASSFVEGDGYTF.

This chain uses TRBV30 with TRBJ2-7, with 7 positions matching TRBD2. Germline CDR1 GTSNPN, CDR2 SVGIG (reference sequence). V shed 3 bases and J 3 bases; nucleotides not matched to a gene: 8. The CDR3 is 14 amino acids. CDR3 sequence: CAWSPPWEGYEQYF. The CDR3 DNA sequence: TGTGCCTGGAGCCCCCCCTGGGAGGGCTACGAGCAGTACTTC.

This clone was observed a handful of times. J is TRBJ1-1 and V is TRBV19; D is undetermined. The CDR3 totals 13 residues. The V and J ends lost 3 bases and 3 bases respectively, with 8 bases between them. CDR1 and CDR2 (germline): LNHDA, SQIVND (reference sequence). CDR3 amino acids: CASSMEDYTEAFF. The CDR3, as DNA: TGTGCCAGTAGTATGGAGGACTACACTGAAGCTTTCTTT.

In the case of this clone: One end of the junction is discordant with germline, which a read error may explain. This rearrangement joins TRBV3-1 (or the pseudogene TRBV3-2) to TRBJ1-1, with TRBD1 matching 11 bases. Per germline, CDR1 LGHDT and CDR2 YNNKEL (reference sequence). The length of the CDR3 is 13 residues. The CDR3, as DNA: TGTGCCAGCAGCCAGAGGACAGGGGGCCTCTCTATCTTT. It codes for CASSQRTGGLSIF.

The V gene is TRBV6-1, the J gene TRBJ1-2; no firm D call. Germline CDR1 reads MNHNS; CDR2 reads SASEGT. This CDR3 contains 12 residues. Trimming took 3 bases from V and 3 from J, leaving 5 bases between them. The CDR3 coding sequence is TGTGCCAGCAGTGAGAGGGACTATGGCTACACCTTC. Translated: CASSERDYGYTF.

As to this clone: The same CDR3 arises from other DNA sequences in this sample as well. J is TRBJ1-1 and V is TRBV19; D unresolved. Germline loops: CDR1 LNHDA, CDR2 SQIVND (reference sequence). V gave up 4 bases and J gave up 0 bases, with 6 bases separating them. This CDR3 region has 13 residues. CDR3 in DNA: TGTGCCAGTAGTACAACAGTGAACACTGAAGCTTTCTTT. Translating gives CASSTTVNTEAFF.

This clone came up once. The chain recombines TRBV9 with TRBJ1-2; TRBD1 matches at 7 bases. The length of the CDR3 is 15 residues. Germline-derived CDR1 and CDR2 are SGDLS and YYNGEE. With 3 bases clipped from V and 6 bases from J, the junction kept 11 bases outside the gene matches. CDR3 nucleotides: TGTGCCAGCAGCGCAGGGACAGAAGGAGATCATGGCTACACCTTC. It specifies CASSAGTEGDHGYTF.

This clone appeared once. The genes are TRBV9 and TRBJ1-6; possibly TRBD1 for D (5 bases). Germline assignment: CDR1 SGDLS and CDR2 YYNGEE. V lost 4 bases to trimming and J lost 7 bases, with 15 bases between them. The CDR3 extends over 15 amino acids. For the CDR3, the DNA is TGTGCCAGCAGCCTTACTGACAGCGCGAATTCACCCCTCCACTTT. It translates to CASSLTDSANSPLHF.

The chain employs TRBV28 and TRBJ2-1; no definite D call. CDR1 is MDHEN and CDR2 is SYDVKM in the germline V gene. Trimming removed 3 bases at V and 0 bases at J, with 6 bases between. This CDR3 comprises 14 residues. CDR3 nucleotide sequence: TGTGCCAGCAGTTTGCCAGTCTCCTACAATGAGCAGTTCTTC. Amino acids: CASSLPVSYNEQFF.

In nucleotides, the CDR3 is TGTGCCAGCAGTGCCGGGACAGGGACTTATGGCTACACCTTC. Translated, it gives CASSAGTGTYGYTF. The chain uses TRBV6-1 and TRBJ1-2, with 9 nucleotides matching TRBD1. Germline CDR1 MNHNS, CDR2 SASEGT. The CDR3 loop spans 14 amino acids. The V and J ends lost 4 bases and 5 bases, in that order; junction bases with no gene match: 5.

This chain joins TRBV9 and TRBJ2-2; D perhaps matches TRBD2 (6 bases). Trimming cost V 4 bases and J 0 bases, with 13 bases left between them. CDR1 and CDR2 (germline): SGDLS, YYNGEE. This CDR3 has 16 amino acids. CDR3 protein: CASSSTGEPNTGELFF. The CDR3 bases are TGTGCCAGCAGCTCCACGGGGGAACCGAACACCGGGGAGCTGTTTTTT. Using reference TRBV9 and TRBJ2-2 for the parts outside the CDR3, the full variable domain is DSGVTQTPKHLITATGQRVTLRCSPRSGDLSVYWYQQSLDQGLQFLIQYYNGEERAKGNILERFSAQQFPDLHSELNLSSLELGDSALYFCASSSTGEPNTGELFFGEGSRLTVL.

The CDR3 sequence: CASSLGRGWGEKLFF. CDR3 DNA: TGTGCCAGCAGCTTGGGTAGGGGCTGGGGTGAAAAACTGTTTTTT. This chain links TRBV5-5 with TRBJ1-4, with a tentative D call TRBD1 (5 bases). The CDR3 runs to 15 residues. CDR1 is SGHKS, CDR2 YYEKEE, per germline (reference sequence). Trimming removed 0 bases at V and 7 bases at J, with 13 bases between.

This rearrangement joins TRBV6-5 to TRBJ2-5, with no clear D. Trimming removed 6 bases from V and 5 bases from J, with 13 bases in between. The germline CDR1 and CDR2 sequences are MNHEY and SVGAGI. There are 13 residues in the CDR3. For the CDR3, the DNA is TGTGCCAGCAGGGCATCAGGTTATGAGACCCAGTACTTC. It specifies CASRASGYETQYF.

The V and J genes are TRBV4-2 and TRBJ2-1; maybe TRBD1 (6 bases). Germline-derived CDR1 and CDR2 are LGHNA and YNFKEQ. V was shortened by 1 base and J by 5 bases, with 9 bases between the two germline ends. The CDR3 sequence is 14 residues long. The CDR3 nucleotides are TGTGCCAGCAGCCAAGGAGGGGACAACAATGAGCAGTTCTTC. This sequence encodes CASSQGGDNNEQFF.

V and J are TRBV11-3 and TRBJ2-2; D is perhaps TRBD2 (6 bases). V was clipped by 1 base and J by 6 bases, with 6 bases between them. The CDR3 sequence is 13 residues long. Germline assignment: CDR1 SGHNT and CDR2 YENEEA. CDR3 in amino acids: CASSLGRAGELFF. The CDR3 DNA reads as TGTGCCAGCAGCTTAGGGAGGGCCGGGGAGCTGTTTTTT.